Described below is a single T cell receptor (beta chain) sequence and its context. The antigen is not known. Building the TCR beta libraries relied on iRepertoire HTBI primers, and CDR3 regions underwent Arm-PCR. MiXCR, run by TCRdb on the multiplex PCR reads, gives a single entry per CDR3 protein. The sample has about 660,000 distinct CDR3 sequences, approximately 31% seen once. The entry originates in a study of regulatory T cells in long-lasting Graves disease. The time point was: persistent/refractory GD, antithyroid drugs over 5 years with positive TRAb. The TCR library used RNA extracted from PBMCs. The collection involved drawing around 10 milliliters of peripheral blood into EDTA tubes. The germline V and J ends were trimmed by 2 bases and 5 bases, with 9 bases remaining between them. The CDR3 has 13 amino acids. Germline values: CDR1 MNHEY, CDR2 SVGEGT. Study-level results: Persistent Graves' patients had lower TCR diversity than newly diagnosed ones. Persistent disease samples used TRBV28, TRBJ1-2 and TRBJ2-5 preferentially.

Sequenced material: peripheral blood mononuclear cells (PBMCs), taken when the disease was refractory, from a patient treated with antithyroid drugs. This receptor was taken from a female donor with Graves disease. The chain is built from TRBV6-2 or TRBV6-3 and TRBJ1-1; no definite D call. The CDR3 DNA sequence: TGTGCCAGCAGTTACGGAGCGAAAACTGAAGCTTTCTTT. This gives the protein CASSYGAKTEAFF.